This note documents a single TCR beta chain sequence. The antigen remains undetermined. This sample was included in a study of T-cell memory formation after mild COVID-19. Study context: TCR clusters largely stayed donor specific.

Per the germline V gene, CDR1 is SGHVS and CDR2 is FQNEAQ. This CDR3 contains 17 residues. The V and J ends lost 1 base and 13 bases, in that order; junction bases with no gene match: 21. TCRdb re-called the 5' RACE reads with MiXCR, one entry per CDR3 protein. Among roughly 100,000 distinct CDR3 sequences listed, around 11% were seen once. Study findings and constraints: Clones that contracted from day 15 to 85 had balanced CD4/CD8; later expanders were CD4+ biased. Pre-infection memory contained some responding clones, which suggested that cross-reactive memory had joined.

Sample: PBMCs or a T cell subset sorted from them (not recorded which). The V call is TRBV7-8, the J call TRBJ2-7, with 8 bases lining up with TRBD2. This TCR came from an adult woman who had mild COVID-19 (a few samples of this study predate the infection). Cell type and time point are not known. The CDR3 DNA sequence: TGTGCCAGCAGCTTAGACCGCTCCGGGAGGGACGTTTCCTCGGTATACTTC. This sequence encodes CASSLDRSGRDVSSVYF.